Below are 16 T cell receptor beta chains sequenced from a single sample in a study of cytomegalovirus exposure and HLA in healthy donors. Both 60 Vbeta primers and 13 Jbeta primers went into the PCR. Method: immunoSEQ multiplex PCR; TCRdb's copy keeps in-frame clones and lacks some. The sample contains a few hundred thousand clones, about 80% of which appear only once. The sample comprised PBMCs. Receptors originate from a woman aged 55-70 years in good health and CMV-seropositive.

This rearrangement joins TRBV7-2 to TRBJ2-1; D uncertain. V lost 1 base and J 4 bases, leaving 11 bases between the germline ends. The CDR3 is made up of 15 amino acids. The germline V gene encodes CDR1 SGHTA and CDR2 FQGNSA. The CDR3 is CASSLGAGRYNEQFF. CDR3 nucleotide sequence: TGTGCCAGCAGCTTAGGGGCTGGTCGGTACAATGAGCAGTTCTTC.

V is TRBV28 and J is TRBJ1-2; 10 bases map to TRBD1. This CDR3 is built from 13 residues. Trimming cost V 6 bases and J 4 bases; bases outside gene matches: 2. The germline V gene encodes CDR1 MDHEN and CDR2 SYDVKM. CDR3 loop: CASSRQGAYGYTF. In nucleotides, the CDR3 is TGTGCCAGCAGCCGACAGGGGGCCTATGGCTACACCTTC.

The chain employs TRBV11-3 and TRBJ2-5, with 13 bases lining up with TRBD2. The CDR3 consists of 16 residues. Germline-derived CDR1 and CDR2 are SGHNT and YENEEA. Trimming cost V 5 bases and J 1 base; bases outside gene matches: 4. The CDR3 sequence is CASSLGTSGAQETQYF. The CDR3 DNA follows: TGTGCCAGCAGCCTCGGGACTAGCGGGGCCCAAGAGACCCAGTACTTC.

The chain has TRBV7-9 and TRBJ1-4; D not certain. V lost 4 bases and J 11 bases, leaving 11 bases between the germline ends. Germline V CDR1 and CDR2: SEHNR, FQNEAQ (reference sequence). The CDR3 is 12 amino acids. The CDR3 nucleotides are TGTGCCAGCAGCTCGAGGATCGGGAAACTGTTTTTT. Translated, it gives CASSSRIGKLFF.

V gene TRBV28 combines with J gene TRBJ2-7; D gene unclear. The CDR3 is 15 residues long. CDR1 and CDR2 (germline): MDHEN, SYDVKM. Trimming took off 9 bases at V and 2 bases at J, with 20 bases between the two ends. As DNA, the CDR3 is TGTGCCAGTCGCAGAGGTAACACCGTCACCTACGAGCAGTACTTC. Translation gives CASRRGNTVTYEQYF.

The table lists this clone with a count of one. CDR3 coding DNA: TGTGCCAGCAGGCTACAGGGGGCGCCGAACACCGGGGAGCTGTTTTTT. Protein: CASRLQGAPNTGELFF. The gene calls are TRBV27 and TRBJ2-2, with TRBD1 matching over 9 bases. The CDR3 has 16 residues. V shed 6 bases, J shed 0 bases, and the junction held 5 bases outside the gene matches. Per the germline V gene, CDR1 is MNHEY and CDR2 is SMNVEV (reference sequence).

The chain links TRBV14 to TRBJ2-1; D gene ambiguous. The CDR3 length is 13 residues. Looked up from germline, CDR1 is SGHDN and CDR2 is FVKESK. Trimming removed 4 bases from V and 6 bases from J, with 10 bases in between. CDR3 region: CASSPSYSNEQFF. The CDR3 DNA is TGTGCCAGCAGCCCAAGTTATAGCAATGAGCAGTTCTTC.

DNA of the CDR3: TGTGCCAGCAGCGTAGCGTTCGTAGCGGGGGGGCAAGAGACCCAGTACTTC. It translates to CASSVAFVAGGQETQYF. This rearrangement joins TRBV9 to TRBJ2-5; 11 bases agree with TRBD2. Germline values: CDR1 SGDLS, CDR2 YYNGEE. With 0 bases clipped from V and 2 bases from J, the junction kept 6 bases outside the gene matches. The CDR3 contains 17 residues.

CDR3 in amino acids: CASTTTADRVQPQHF. The CDR3 DNA reads as TGTGCCAGCACCACCACGGCGGACAGGGTTCAGCCCCAGCATTTT. The chain recombines TRBV18 with TRBJ1-5; the match to TRBD1 covers 8 bases. V was clipped by 8 bases and J by 6 bases; unmatched bases: 12. CDR3 length: 15 residues. Germline CDR1 reads KGHSH; CDR2 reads LQKENI.

The chain joins TRBV19 to TRBJ1-1; 9 nucleotides agree with TRBD1. This CDR3 is built from 15 residues. The trim removed 5 bases at V and 0 bases at J, leaving 4 bases unmatched. CDR1 is LNHDA and CDR2 is SQIVND in the germline V gene (reference sequence). The CDR3 nucleotides are TGTGCCAGTAGTTTGTACAGGGGGCTGAACACTGAAGCTTTCTTT. This encodes CASSLYRGLNTEAFF. The whole variable domain, remainder taken from reference TRBV19 and TRBJ1-1, is DGGITQSPKYLFRKEGQNVTLSCEQNLNHDAMYWYRQDPGQGLRLIYYSQIVNDFQKGDIAEGYSVSREKKESFPLTVTSAQKNPTAFYLCASSLYRGLNTEAFFGQGTRLTVV.

This chain links TRBV28 with TRBJ2-1, with TRBD1 matching 11 bases. CDR1 is MDHEN, CDR2 SYDVKM, per germline. Unmatched junction bases numbered 5, after V lost 7 bases and J lost 6 bases. The CDR3 consists of 14 residues. CDR3 nucleotide sequence: TGTGCCAGCACGCGGACAGGGGGCTTCAATGAGCAGTTCTTC. This translates into CASTRTGGFNEQFF.

The chain has TRBV4-2 and TRBJ1-1; possibly TRBD1 for D (6 bases). CDR3 length equals 16 residues. Trimming left V 0 bases short and J 0 bases short, with 11 bases between. Germline CDR1 reads LGHNA; CDR2 reads YNFKEQ. CDR3 bases: TGTGCCAGCAGCCAAGACGCGGGGGGCCTGAACACTGAAGCTTTCTTT. This translates into CASSQDAGGLNTEAFF.

J is TRBJ1-2 and V is TRBV5-4; the match to TRBD1 covers 9 bases. The CDR3 consists of 15 residues. Per the germline V gene, CDR1 is SGHNT and CDR2 is YYREEE (reference sequence). The V segment lost 3 bases and the J segment 5 bases; nucleotides outside the gene matches: 8. The CDR3 sequence: CASSSPTGGEYGYTF. Written as DNA, the CDR3 is TGTGCCAGCAGCTCCCCCACAGGGGGCGAATATGGCTACACCTTC.

The V and J genes are TRBV19 and TRBJ2-3, with TRBD2 as a possible D gene (6 bases). Germline V gene sequence: CDR1 LNHDA, CDR2 SQIVND (reference sequence). This CDR3 has 14 amino acids. Trimming cost V 8 bases and J 0 bases, with 12 bases left between them. CDR3 protein: CASCPGVSTDTQYF. The CDR3, as DNA: TGTGCCAGTTGCCCGGGGGTTAGCACAGATACGCAGTATTTT.

The chain links TRBV11-2 to TRBJ1-6; D perhaps matches TRBD1 (6 bases). This CDR3 is built from 15 residues. V was clipped by 2 bases and J by 5 bases, with 10 bases between them. The germline V gene has CDR1 SGHAT and CDR2 FQNNGV. CDR3 amino acids: CASSLQGSNNSPLHF. The CDR3 DNA reads TGTGCCAGCAGCTTACAGGGGAGTAATAATTCACCCCTCCACTTT.

The chain combines TRBV10-3 with TRBJ2-1, with D possibly TRBD1 on 6 matching bases. This CDR3 is 14 amino acids long. The V gene lost 3 bases and the J gene lost 5 bases, with 11 bases spanning the gap. The germline V gene encodes CDR1 ENHRY and CDR2 SYGVKD. CDR3 sequence (DNA): TGTGCCATCAGTGAACAGGGAAGGCACAATGAGCAGTTCTTC. It yields the protein CAISEQGRHNEQFF.